A selection of T cell receptor beta chains follows, all from one sample in a study of OX40 agonist ivuxolimab in advanced cancers. Data came from immunoSEQ multiplex PCR; TCRdb stores just in-frame clones and leaves some out. The data show roughly 60,000 clones, roughly 84% seen once. Sequenced here: CD4+ or CD8+ T cells sorted from blood, sampled in a trial of the OX40 agonist ivuxolimab. The receptors stem from an adult with an advanced solid tumor such as melanoma, head and neck, liver or kidney cancer. CDR3s include the opening cysteine and the closing phenylalanine or tryptophan. D genes are given only for firm matches. Not every row has a clone size; where given, it reads once, few, many or a size class.

-,TRBD1,TRBV7-9,TRBJ1-2,CASSSWDREENYGYTF,TGTGCCAGCAGCTCATGGGACAGGGAAGAGAACTATGGCTACACCTTC
once,TRBD2,TRBV25-1,TRBJ2-1,CASRGTGTSNYNEQFF,TGTGCCAGCAGGGGGACCGGGACTAGTAATTACAATGAGCAGTTCTTC
once,TRBD1,TRBV6-1,TRBJ2-5,CASSEPDRGYQETQYF,TGTGCCAGCAGTGAGCCGGACAGGGGTTATCAAGAGACCCAGTACTTC
once,-,TRBV28,TRBJ2-5,CASTSWTEQETQYF,TGTGCCAGCACCTCTTGGACGGAACAAGAGACCCAGTACTTC
-,-,TRBV10-2,TRBJ1-5,CASSSGLQQHF,TGCGCCAGCAGTTCGGGACTCCAACAGCATTTT
-,-,TRBV7-9,TRBJ1-1,CASSLAGGLNTEAFF,TGTGCCAGCAGCTTAGCCGGCGGATTGAACACTGAAGCTTTCTTT
few,TRBD2,TRBV5-4,TRBJ2-3,CASSSLAGERYTQYF,TGTGCCAGCAGCTCCCTAGCGGGAGAGAGGTATACGCAGTATTTT
-,-,TRBV30,TRBJ1-1,CAWVGGYTEAFF,TGTGCCTGGGTGGGAGGGTACACTGAAGCTTTCTTT
-,-,TRBV7-2,TRBJ1-5,CASSLSSVRRVSNQPQHF,TGTGCCAGCAGCTTATCGAGTGTTCGCAGGGTTAGCAATCAGCCCCAGCATTTT
-,-,TRBV19,TRBJ2-2,CASRVIAEEDTGELFF,TGTGCCAGCAGAGTCATAGCAGAAGAGGACACCGGGGAGCTGTTTTTT
-,-,TRBV4-1,TRBJ2-7,CASSRRDEQYF,TGCGCCAGCAGCCGTCGAGACGAGCAGTACTTC
once,TRBD2,TRBV19,TRBJ2-5,CASSWDPGTRGTQYF,TGTGCCAGTAGTTGGGATCCCGGGACTAGGGGGACCCAGTACTTC
-,-,TRBV5-1,TRBJ1-1,CASSLVGGQSTEAFF,TGCGCCAGCAGCTTGGTGGGTGGGCAGAGCACTGAAGCTTTCTTT
-,-,TRBV28,TRBJ1-1,CASPGRENTEAFF,TGTGCCAGCCCCGGGAGGGAGAACACTGAAGCTTTCTTT
few,TRBD2,TRBV30,TRBJ2-5,CAWSAGLAGETQYF,TGTGCCTGGAGTGCGGGACTAGCGGGAGAGACCCAGTACTTC
-,TRBD1,TRBV4-3,TRBJ2-1,CASSQDLSGQGVWGQFF,TGCGCCAGCAGCCAAGATCTCTCGGGACAGGGGGTCTGGGGGCAGTTCTTC
-,TRBD2,TRBV28,TRBJ2-7,CASRLTSGGAYEQYF,TGTGCCAGCAGGCTCACTAGCGGGGGGGCCTACGAGCAGTACTTC
once,TRBD2,TRBV7-2,TRBJ2-7,CASSPYPPAGPFYEQYF,TGTGCCAGCAGCCCCTACCCCCCAGCGGGGCCCTTCTACGAGCAGTACTTC
-,TRBD1,TRBV28,TRBJ1-2,CASSLGTGYGYTF,TGTGCCAGCAGTCTCGGGACAGGGTATGGCTACACCTTC
-,TRBD2,TRBV29-1,TRBJ2-7,CSAGMASGRDYEQYF,TGCAGCGCCGGGATGGCTAGCGGGAGGGACTACGAGCAGTACTTC
-,TRBD1,TRBV4-1,TRBJ2-3,CASRDRGQRDTQYF,TGCGCCAGCAGAGACAGGGGGCAAAGAGATACGCAGTATTTT
-,TRBD2,TRBV7-7,TRBJ2-2,CASSPTTGLAGTGELFF,TGTGCCAGCAGTCCGACGACCGGACTAGCGGGCACCGGGGAGCTGTTTTTT
-,-,TRBV7-2,TRBJ2-5,CASSFDSDQQETQYF,TGTGCCAGCAGCTTCGACAGCGATCAACAAGAGACCCAGTACTTC
-,TRBD1,TRBV11-2,TRBJ1-4,CASSLGDRDAEKLFF,TGTGCCAGCAGCTTAGGAGACAGGGATGCTGAAAAACTGTTTTTT
-,-,TRBV5-5,TRBJ2-1,CASSLERWGEQFF,TGTGCCAGCAGCTTGGAGAGGTGGGGTGAGCAGTTCTTC
-,-,TRBV29-1,TRBJ1-1,CSVGQKGTEAFF,TGCAGCGTTGGGCAGAAAGGGACTGAAGCTTTCTTT